These T cell receptor beta chains were read from a single sample in a study of metastatic and nonmetastatic thyroid tumors. Through MiXCR, TCRdb re-clonotyped the PCR reads. In the table there are 7,700 or so clones, approximately 30% of which are singletons. Material for sequencing was adjacent normal tissue. These receptors were taken from a male donor with papillary thyroid cancer or a benign thyroid nodule (not recorded which). Some clones in this sample may be carry-over from other donors' samples. Both conserved end residues are part of each CDR3. D genes are given only for firm matches. Clone size is not always given. Where it is, it says once, few, many or a class for expanded clones.

d_gene: TRBD1
v_gene: TRBV27
abundance: few
j_gene: TRBJ2-7
len: 13
CDR3nt: TGTGCCAGCAGTTTCCTCGGGACAGACGAGCAGTACTTC
CDR3aa: CASSFLGTDEQYF

d_gene: TRBD1
v_gene: TRBV9
abundance: many
j_gene: TRBJ1-1
len: 16
CDR3nt: TGTGCCAGCAGCGCAGGACAGGGAAACATCATCGCTGAAGCTTTCTTT
CDR3aa: CASSAGQGNIIAEAFF

d_gene: TRBD1
v_gene: TRBV13
abundance: -
j_gene: TRBJ2-1
len: 11
CDR3nt: TGTGCCAGCAGCTTGGGGCAGGGGGCATTCTTC
CDR3aa: CASSLGQGAFF

d_gene: -
v_gene: TRBV11-2
abundance: -
j_gene: TRBJ2-3
len: 14
CDR3nt: TGTGCCAGCAGCCAAGGACCGGTCGTGGATACGCAGTATTTT
CDR3aa: CASSQGPVVDTQYF

d_gene: -
v_gene: TRBV12-5
abundance: few
j_gene: TRBJ1-1
len: 20
CDR3nt: TGTGCTAGTGGTTGGGGGGGCCTGGTTGAGACATGGGGCGTTGGCACTGAAGCTTTCTTT
CDR3aa: CASGWGGLVETWGVGTEAFF

d_gene: TRBD2
v_gene: TRBV7-2
abundance: -
j_gene: TRBJ2-7
len: 15
CDR3nt: TGTGCCAGCATCCTTGGACTAGTGGTCTCCTACGAGCAGTACTTC
CDR3aa: CASILGLVVSYEQYF

d_gene: TRBD2
v_gene: TRBV28
abundance: -
j_gene: TRBJ2-5
len: 17
CDR3nt: TGTGCCAGCAGCCCACCCCTTAGCGGGAGTAGGGGGGAGACCCAGTACTTC
CDR3aa: CASSPPLSGSRGETQYF

d_gene: -
v_gene: TRBV7-2
abundance: many
j_gene: TRBJ2-3
len: 12
CDR3nt: TGTGCCAGCAGCTTATATGCCGATACGCAGTATTTT
CDR3aa: CASSLYADTQYF

d_gene: -
v_gene: TRBV5-6
abundance: many
j_gene: TRBJ1-5
len: 14
CDR3nt: TGTGCCAGCAGCTCCACAATGGGCAATCAGCCCCAGCATTTT
CDR3aa: CASSSTMGNQPQHF

d_gene: TRBD2
v_gene: TRBV4-2
abundance: once
j_gene: TRBJ2-7
len: 14
CDR3nt: TGTGCCAGCAGCCAAGATGGTCGGGGGGGCCTGCAGTACTTC
CDR3aa: CASSQDGRGGLQYF

d_gene: -
v_gene: TRBV11-3
abundance: -
j_gene: TRBJ2-2
len: 15
CDR3nt: TGTGCCAGCAGCTGGGGTTACTCGAACACCGGGGAGCTGGTTTTT
CDR3aa: CASSWGYSNTGELVF

d_gene: -
v_gene: TRBV27
abundance: few
j_gene: TRBJ2-7
len: 14
CDR3nt: TGTGCCAGCAGTTTGACGACAGCCTCCTACGAGCAGTACTTC
CDR3aa: CASSLTTASYEQYF

d_gene: TRBD2
v_gene: TRBV28
abundance: -
j_gene: TRBJ2-1
len: 16
CDR3nt: TGTGCCAGCAGCCACGGAAAGACTAGCGGGAAGACTGAGCAGTTCTTC
CDR3aa: CASSHGKTSGKTEQFF

d_gene: -
v_gene: TRBV4-1
abundance: many
j_gene: TRBJ1-1
len: 16
CDR3nt: TGCGCCAGCAGCCAAGACGCCGGCGGATTCGGGGGTGAAGCTTTCTTT
CDR3aa: CASSQDAGGFGGEAFF

d_gene: TRBD1
v_gene: TRBV24-1
abundance: -
j_gene: TRBJ1-2
len: 14
CDR3nt: TGTGCCACCAGTGACCCAGGGACAGCCAAAGGCTACACCTTC
CDR3aa: CATSDPGTAKGYTF

d_gene: -
v_gene: TRBV27
abundance: medium-sized
j_gene: TRBJ2-3
len: 17
CDR3nt: TGTGCCAGCAGTCCAGGCCTGGGCAATTCCCTGACAGATACGCAGTATTTT
CDR3aa: CASSPGLGNSLTDTQYF

d_gene: -
v_gene: TRBV6-2/TRBV6-3
abundance: -
j_gene: TRBJ1-2
len: 13
CDR3nt: TGTGCCAGCAGTTACTTCAGGGTTCACGGCTACACCTTC
CDR3aa: CASSYFRVHGYTF

d_gene: -
v_gene: TRBV12-3/TRBV12-4
abundance: medium-sized
j_gene: TRBJ2-1
len: 13
CDR3nt: TGTGCCAGCAGTCCTCGCAGGGACAATGAGCAGTTCTTC
CDR3aa: CASSPRRDNEQFF